This entry concerns a single TCR beta chain. No cognate antigen has been identified for it. It has no much larger one-base neighbor in the sample; base qualities were not kept. The record originates from a study of cytomegalovirus exposure and HLA in healthy donors (dated by TCRdb to 2017 to 2019). Notes on the research overall: According to an earlier analysis of around 600 of the donors, about 179 million T cells yielded over 90 million unique TCR beta sequences and around 300 Gb of sequence data. A later analysis re-analyzed previously published TCR beta repertoires from approximately 670 donors and added high-resolution HLA genotyping to study TCR occurrence patterns. HLA typing included class I and class II loci at four-digit resolution. Typing coverage varied by locus: roughly 620-640 donors for A, B, C, DRB1 and DQB1; approximately 520 for DQA1; 606 for DPA1; around 450 for DPB1. Along with the roughly 610-subject first cohort, a separate validation cohort of 120 different subjects was used. Among the roughly 400 genotyped donors, approximately 81% belonged to the genetic ancestry cluster associated with self-reported Caucasian donors. The T cell repertoires of under 750 subjects were profiled by immunosequencing and related to cytomegalovirus serostatus. An early release that covered about 640 HLA-typed donors contained 300 to 350 gigabases of sequencing data and 70 million to 100 million unique TCR sequences. Every repertoire in the discovery cohort had been generated on one and the same sequencing platform. Rather than using new phenotypic data, the later analysis identified candidate immune exposures from TCR beta sequences and from how often those sequences occurred across donors. The study combined high-throughput TCR immunosequencing, statistical association of individual TCRs with disease status, and machine learning to predict cytomegalovirus infection status. Donor age, sex, ethnicity and CMV serostatus were collected together with the repertoire data. A later genetic analysis took genome-wide SNP genotypes for about 65% of the 666 donors and used that subset as a discovery cohort. The study aimed to test whether cataloging public T cell receptors could reveal signatures of past pathogen exposure. Among a few hundred genotyped donors of the cohort, an average of about 240,000 unique TCR beta nucleotide sequences were sequenced per donor, 15% to 20% of them non-productive. Five DR-DQ haplotypes were treated as single units for association and clustering because of strong linkage in the cohort. In an earlier analysis of around 540 of the donors, high-throughput TCR beta sequencing was used to judge whether each TCR beta V gene segment behaved as functional or pseudogenic. The research as a whole found: In a later analysis, several top co-occurrence clusters were reported to appear linked to parvovirus B19, influenza, CMV and Epstein-Barr virus. Assigning TCR associations to individual alleles was difficult when HLA alleles, especially DR and DQ, strongly co-occurred. Most CMV-associated TCR beta chains appeared to be HLA-restricted in a later analysis, and the HLA associations seemed to be driven largely by CMV exposure. The only immune exposure information available for the cohort was CMV serostatus. A cluster of highly shared sequence variants was judged likely to represent a technical artifact of the sequencing pipeline. A few of the identified cytomegalovirus-associated TCR beta chains were confirmed in vitro to be specific for cytomegalovirus antigens. In a later analysis, TCR association rates were found to vary across HLA loci, with the most associated TCRs seen for DRB1 alleles and the fewest for HLA-C alleles. A further reported finding was that TCR beta sequences accurately predicted the HLA-A and HLA-B alleles for most subjects in the first cohort. Because HLA typing was unavailable for some donors at each locus, only the typed subset was used in association tests. In a later analysis, HLA-associated TCR beta chains showed more clonal expansion and lower generation probabilities than non-associated chains that were equally common. While some public TCRs were present in many individuals, most TCR sequences turned up only very rarely across donors. In this cohort, only TCR beta chains were sequenced, and detectable features were limited by the absence of alpha or paired-chain data. An earlier analysis of roughly 570 of the donors showed that most TCR beta V segments appeared in productive rearrangements either about 90% or about 30% of the time, which broadly matched IMGT annotations. Linkage disequilibrium might explain the correlated functional status among segregating V segments, but an unknown experimental factor could not be ruled out. In both the original and validation cohorts, the classifier was reported to diagnose cytomegalovirus status with high specificity and sensitivity. Specific HLA alleles were associated with 15,000 to 20,000 TCR beta sequences at a false discovery rate of 0.05 in a later analysis. Some IMGT-functional V segments, including TRBV6-2 and TRBV6-3, could not be told apart with the 87-base-pair reads, so those segments were excluded. A later genetic analysis associated a missense DCLRE1C variant with V-gene and J-gene trimming of TCR beta chains, and an independent cohort replicated the association. According to the authors, the approach could potentially be generalized to other disease states and immunological phenotypes. Roughly 15 rarely observed V segments, including chromosome 9 orphons, were excluded from the earlier analysis of approximately 600 of the donors because counts were too low. The study listed 150 to 200 TCR beta chains as associated with cytomegalovirus. Sequencing depth was assumed to be roughly uniform across donors in the presence/absence analyses, though that assumption may not hold. A later genetic analysis reported fewer N-insertions in productive TCRs among donors in an Asian-associated ancestry cluster than the approximately 700-donor mean.

Library creation used the immunoSEQ multiplex PCR assay. The multiplex PCR relied on a mix of 60 forward primers for TCR Vbeta segments and 13 reverse primers for TCR Jbeta segments. The CDR3 region of rearranged TCR beta genes was amplified from genomic DNA by a multiplex PCR assay. On the Illumina HiSeq System, the amplified TCR beta libraries were sequenced as 87-base-pair reads. As for the original processing: A later analysis counted tens of millions of unique TCR beta chains across the 600 to 850 repertoires, and about 10 million of these chains were shared by at least two donors. To remove PCR and sequencing errors, raw reads were error-corrected and collapsed into unique sequences using a nearest-neighbor algorithm that merged closely related sequences. Alignment of CDR3 sequences to IMGT reference sequences was used to assign V, D and J gene segments. For a sequence to be retained, a match of at least six nucleotides was required to both a V gene segment and a J gene segment. Rearrangements were called productive when the CDR3 lacked stop codons and stayed in frame with V and J; all others were non-productive. Following IMGT convention, CDR3 was defined as the stretch from the second conserved V-encoded cysteine up to the conserved J-encoded phenylalanine. The earlier analysis of about 560 of the donors excluded any sequence lacking an unambiguous match to a single V gene segment. In an earlier analysis of roughly 600 of the donors, a V segment was called functional when productive rearrangements were above 56.7%, and segregating when the standard deviation between donors exceeded 5%. A statistical classification framework was built to diagnose cytomegalovirus status from the catalog of TCR beta chain sequences. A later analysis assigned V and J genes by comparing TCR nucleotide sequences with IMGT/GENE-DB human TR gene sequences. Using the TCRdist pipeline, a later analysis assigned CDR3 sequences along with most-parsimonious VDJ recombination scenarios. In a later analysis, each TCR beta chain was defined by its CDR3 amino acid sequence together with its V-gene family, and reads without a unique V-gene family were excluded. To address suspected cross-contamination and a sequencing artifact, a later analysis removed around 600 highly shared, low-generation-probability nucleotide sequences. In a later analysis, a clonal expansion index for each public chain was calculated from normalized within-repertoire ranks of inferred template counts. In a later analysis, generation probabilities were computed with a VDJ recombination model fitted to out-of-frame rearrangements, and the resulting probabilities were checked against IGoR. A later analysis scored TCR-TCR, TCR-HLA and TCR-CMV co-occurrence with hypergeometric tests, applying a repertoire-size bias correction to TCR pairs. False discovery rates were estimated in a later analysis by permuting HLA or CMV assignments 20 times. In a later analysis, co-occurring TCRs were grouped using DBSCAN, with TCRdist sequence similarity added in when clustering inside HLA-allele-positive subsets. Co-occurrence clustering excluded repertoires with fewer than 30,000 or more than 120,000 public chains, plus five with anomalous nucleotide sharing. TCRdb mirrors the immuneACCESS table, restricted to in-frame sequences. Some clones are absent from its copies; in checked studies, under half trace to an unresolved V gene, and the reason for the others is unknown. The V and J calls and clone size were taken over from that table, and D and trimming were inferred from the DNA. This sample holds roughly 150,000 clones; around 72% were observed only once. The ten most abundant clones make up approximately 7% of the sample.

The cohort consisted of some 730 healthy bone marrow donors. At the time of sampling, every cohort member was nominally healthy, though immune exposures that went unrecorded were likely present. The donor tested CMV seropositive, placing the donor among the 289 seropositive members of the cohort. Each donor provided a peripheral blood sample, and peripheral blood mononuclear cells were used for TCR beta sequencing. The Qiagen DNeasy Blood Extraction Kit was used to extract genomic DNA from the blood cell samples. Per the germline V gene (reference sequence), LNHNV is the CDR1 and YYDKDF is the CDR2. Including cysteine and phenylalanine, the CDR3 has 14 amino acids. Just CDR3 DNA is preserved here, 42 bases in frame from base 1. V lost 9 bases and J lost 7 bases; the stretch between them is 21 bases long.

The sample comprised PBMCs. Here the chain combines TRBV15 and TRBJ1-1; the D region possibly corresponds to TRBD1 (6 bases align). This TCR derives from a woman aged 40-49 years in good health and CMV-seropositive. The CDR3 region has the sequence CATGSGQLTGEAFF. In nucleotides, the sequence is TGTGCCACAGGATCTGGACAGCTTACCGGTGAAGCTTTCTTT.